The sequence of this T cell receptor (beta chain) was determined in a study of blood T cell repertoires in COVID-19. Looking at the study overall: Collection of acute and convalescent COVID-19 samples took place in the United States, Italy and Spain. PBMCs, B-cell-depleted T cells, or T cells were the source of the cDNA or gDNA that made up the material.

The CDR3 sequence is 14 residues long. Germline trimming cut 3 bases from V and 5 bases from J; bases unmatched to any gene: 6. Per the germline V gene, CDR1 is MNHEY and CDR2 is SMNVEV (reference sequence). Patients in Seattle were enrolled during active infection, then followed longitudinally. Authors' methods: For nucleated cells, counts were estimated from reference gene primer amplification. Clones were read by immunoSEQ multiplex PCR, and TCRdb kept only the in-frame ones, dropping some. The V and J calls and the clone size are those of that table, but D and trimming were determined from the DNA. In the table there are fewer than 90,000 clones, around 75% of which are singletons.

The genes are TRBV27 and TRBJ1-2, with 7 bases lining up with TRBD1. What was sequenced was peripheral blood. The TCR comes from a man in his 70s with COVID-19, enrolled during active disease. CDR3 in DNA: TGTGCCAGCAGTTTCCAGGGACAGAAATATGGCTACACCTTC. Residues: CASSFQGQKYGYTF.